This entry lists 27 T cell receptor beta chains sequenced from one sample in a study of neurological immune-mediated disorders. TCRdb itself ran the 5' RACE reads through MiXCR, one entry per CDR3 protein. The repertoire has 30,000 to 35,000 distinct CDR3 sequences, 4% of them found once; the top ten carry around a quarter. Sequenced sample: CD4+ T cells from blood. The receptors shown here come from a woman in her thirties or forties in good health.

The table lists this clonotype with many counts. V usage is TRBV7-9 and J usage is TRBJ2-2, with TRBD2 identical over 8 bases. CDR1 and CDR2 from the germline V gene are SEHNR and FQNEAQ (reference sequence). Trimming cost V 3 bases and J 1 base; bases outside gene matches: 1. The CDR3 totals 15 residues. CDR3 DNA sequence: TGTGCCAGCAGCTTTCTAGCGGGGAACACCGGGGAGCTGTTTTTT. Translation: CASSFLAGNTGELFF. Based on the CDR3 plus reference TRBV7-9 and TRBJ2-2, the full variable domain is DTGVSQNPRHKITKRGQNVTFRCDPISEHNRLYWYRQTLGQGPEFLTYFQNEAQLEKSRLLSDRFSAERPKGSFSTLEIQRTEQGDSAMYLCASSFLAGNTGELFFGEGSRLTVL.

This clonotype was detected many times. The rearrangement links TRBV12-3 or TRBV12-4 to TRBJ2-4; 8 bases map to TRBD2. This CDR3 has 15 residues. The V segment lost 7 bases and the J segment 0 bases; nucleotides outside the gene matches: 5. CDR3 protein: CASNPGGEAKNIQYF. For the CDR3, the DNA is TGTGCCAGCAACCCGGGGGGGGAAGCCAAAAACATTCAGTACTTC.

The rearrangement uses TRBV29-1 and TRBJ2-3; tentative D call: TRBD2 (5 bases). The CDR3 loop spans 14 amino acids. The germline V and J ends were trimmed by 3 bases and 5 bases, with 15 bases remaining between them. Germline V lookup: CDR1 SQVTM, CDR2 ANQGSEA. CDR3: CSVDFGEMRDTQYF. The CDR3, as DNA: TGCAGCGTTGACTTCGGGGAAATGAGAGATACGCAGTATTTT.

This clonotype was seen at least ten times. The chain has TRBV7-9 and TRBJ1-5; D unclear. The length of the CDR3 is 15 residues. Germline V CDR1 and CDR2: SEHNR, FQNEAQ (reference sequence). Trimming left V 4 bases short and J 1 base short, with 11 bases between. CDR3 loop: CASSSGMGSNQPQHF. The CDR3 nucleotides read TGTGCCAGCAGCTCCGGGATGGGGAGCAATCAGCCCCAGCATTTT.

This clonotype has a count of ten or more. V gene TRBV19 combines with J gene TRBJ1-1, with D unresolved. Between the trimmed V and J ends, which lost 7 bases and 5 bases, there was a span of 17 bases. Germline-derived CDR1 and CDR2 are LNHDA and SQIVND (reference sequence). The CDR3 totals 14 residues. CDR3: CASNGPPTGTEAFF. DNA for the CDR3: TGTGCCAGTAACGGGCCCCCCACCGGGACTGAAGCTTTCTTT.

This clonotype was seen at least ten times. This rearrangement joins TRBV20-1 to TRBJ2-1; 7 positions agree with TRBD2. The trim removed 5 bases at V and 4 bases at J, leaving 8 bases unmatched. CDR1 DFQATT and CDR2 SNEGSKA come from the germline V gene (reference sequence). The CDR3 is 14 residues long. CDR3 amino acids: CSAPDSSGYNEQFF. The CDR3 coding sequence is TGCAGTGCTCCCGACTCTAGCGGATACAATGAGCAGTTCTTC.

This clonotype was counted at least ten times. The V call is TRBV2, the J call TRBJ2-7; unclear D gene. Germline CDR1 is SNHLY and CDR2 is FYNNEI. The CDR3 is made up of 11 amino acids. V gave up 4 bases and J gave up 10 bases, with 11 bases separating them. CDR3 loop: CASSVGRYQYF. DNA of the CDR3: TGTGCCAGCAGTGTGGGAAGGTACCAGTACTTC.

This clonotype was counted at least ten times. This chain uses TRBV4-2 with TRBJ2-2, with D perhaps matching TRBD2 (6 bases). V lost 3 bases and J 6 bases, leaving 14 bases between the germline ends. Germline V gene sequence: CDR1 LGHNA, CDR2 YNFKEQ. The CDR3 loop spans 15 amino acids. The CDR3 reads CASSHTGEIAGELFF. CDR3 sequence (DNA): TGTGCCAGCAGCCATACGGGAGAAATCGCCGGGGAGCTGTTTTTT.

This clonotype appeared a few times. The chain joins TRBV6-1 to TRBJ2-7, with D possibly being TRBD1 (6 bases). CDR1 and CDR2 from the germline V gene are MNHNS and SASEGT. With 2 bases removed from V and 6 bases from J, the gap between germline ends came to 11 bases. The CDR3 covers 13 residues. DNA for the CDR3: TGTGCCAGCAGTGAAAGGGGGACCTTCGAGCAGTACTTC. Its translation: CASSERGTFEQYF.

This clonotype has a count of ten or more. J is TRBJ1-4 and V is TRBV9, with a weak D call TRBD1 (5 bases). V gave up 3 bases and J gave up 7 bases, with 13 bases separating them. The CDR3 runs 14 residues. Germline lookup yields CDR1 SGDLS and CDR2 YYNGEE. CDR3 coding DNA: TGTGCCAGCAGCGCAACCGGGGGTAGTGAAAAACTGTTTTTT. This sequence encodes CASSATGGSEKLFF.

In this sample, this clonotype turned up many times. The V call is TRBV7-2, the J call TRBJ1-3; maybe TRBD1 (6 bases). The germline gives CDR1 SGHTA, CDR2 FQGNSA. The V gene lost 5 bases and the J gene lost 6 bases, with 17 bases spanning the gap. This CDR3 is built from 15 residues. The CDR3 region has the DNA TGTGCCAGCAGCCGGCGGGGATCGGGACAAAACACCATATATTTT. The encoded protein is CASSRRGSGQNTIYF.

This clonotype was recorded at least ten times. The rearrangement uses TRBV5-1 and TRBJ2-7, with D maybe TRBD2 (5 bases). This CDR3 is 14 amino acids long. V dropped 4 bases and J dropped 0 bases, with 11 bases sitting between them. Germline V gives CDR1 SGHRS, CDR2 YFSETQ. CDR3 nucleotides: TGCGCCAGCAGCCCCTTCGGGGTCTCCTACGAGCAGTACTTC. Protein product: CASSPFGVSYEQYF.

This clonotype was seen repeatedly, ten times or more. V gene TRBV10-3 combines with J gene TRBJ2-5; 10 bases align to TRBD2. Germline loops: CDR1 ENHRY, CDR2 SYGVKD. J gave up 5 bases and V 10 bases, and 4 bases lay outside the gene matches. The CDR3 is made up of 12 amino acids. The CDR3: CATGLAEETQYF. The CDR3 nucleotides are TGTGCCACCGGACTAGCGGAGGAGACCCAGTACTTC.

There are many counts of this clonotype. The rearrangement links TRBV20-1 to TRBJ2-3; 7 nucleotides line up with TRBD2. The CDR3 is 14 residues long. Trimming at V came to 4 bases and at J to 0 bases, leaving 4 bases not matched to a gene. Germline V gene data show CDR1 as DFQATT and CDR2 as SNEGSKA (reference sequence). The CDR3 DNA is TGCAGTGCTACAGCGGGGTCTAGCACAGATACGCAGTATTTT. This translates into CSATAGSSTDTQYF.

This clonotype was seen ten or more times. The genes are TRBV7-2 and TRBJ2-2; D is possibly TRBD1 (6 bases). Trimming shortened V by 1 base and J by 1 base, and 16 bases separated the two germline ends. Germline CDR1 SGHTA, CDR2 FQGNSA. This CDR3 contains 18 residues. CDR3 protein: CASSLVGGGGMNTGELFF. The CDR3 DNA is TGTGCCAGCAGCTTAGTGGGTGGGGGCGGTATGAACACCGGGGAGCTGTTTTTT.

By share, this clonotype ranks as medium-sized. The chain links TRBV7-2 to TRBJ2-3; D uncertain. This CDR3 spans 15 amino acids. Trimming shortened V by 6 bases and J by 4 bases, and 17 bases separated the two germline ends. In germline, CDR1 is SGHTA, CDR2 FQGNSA. The CDR3: CASSPRHRVADTQYF. CDR3 DNA: TGTGCCAGCAGTCCAAGACATCGAGTGGCAGATACGCAGTATTTT. Based on the CDR3 plus reference TRBV7-2 and TRBJ2-3, the full variable domain is GAGVSQSPSNKVTEKGKDVELRCDPISGHTALYWYRQSLGQGLEFLIYFQGNSAPDKSGLPSDRFSAERTGGSVSTLTIQRTQQEDSAVYLCASSPRHRVADTQYFGPGTRLTVL.

At least ten counts were recorded for this clonotype. V is TRBV5-1 and J is TRBJ2-7; 8 nucleotides agree with TRBD1. The V gene end was trimmed by 5 bases and the J gene end by 5 bases; junction bases not matched to a gene: 6. The V gene's germline CDR1 is SGHRS and CDR2 YFSETQ. The CDR3 is made up of 13 amino acids. The CDR3 region is CASRTGDLHEQYF. In nucleotides, the CDR3 is TGCGCCAGCAGGACAGGGGATCTCCACGAGCAGTACTTC. The full variable domain, with the rest looked up from reference TRBV5-1 and TRBJ2-7, is KAGVTQTPRYLIKTRGQQVTLSCSPISGHRSVSWYQQTPGQGLQFLFEYFSETQRNKGNFPGRFSGRQFSNSRSEMNVSTLELGDSALYLCASRTGDLHEQYFGPGTRLTVT.

In the case of this clonotype: This may come from a read error, since a much larger clone is one base off. The chain joins TRBV3-1 to TRBJ2-7, with 7 bases fitting TRBD2. The CDR3 is 14 residues long. CDR1 is LGHDT, CDR2 YNNKEL, per germline (reference sequence). V shed 4 bases and J 6 bases; nucleotides not matched to a gene: 9. CDR3 sequence (DNA): TGTGCCAGCAGCCGCACCGGGACTATGACCGAGCAGTACTTC. It yields the protein CASSRTGTMTEQYF.

This clonotype appeared many times. This chain joins TRBV6-1 and TRBJ1-1; D is ambiguous. In germline, CDR1 is MNHNS, CDR2 SASEGT. The length of the CDR3 is 13 residues. Trimming pared 4 bases from V and 1 base from J, leaving 7 bases between. The CDR3 loop reads CASSAHRNTEAFF. The CDR3 DNA is TGTGCCAGCAGTGCGCACAGGAACACTGAAGCTTTCTTT.

This clonotype was seen many times. The gene calls are TRBV5-1 and TRBJ1-2; 7 positions match TRBD1. From germline, CDR1 is SGHRS and CDR2 YFSETQ. Losses at the gene ends were 0 bases for V and 4 bases for J; bases not matched to a gene: 12. This CDR3 spans 17 amino acids. CDR3 region: CASSLAGGQPQSYGYTF. The DNA for the CDR3 is TGCGCCAGCAGCTTGGCCGGGGGACAGCCTCAATCCTATGGCTACACCTTC.

There are many counts of this clonotype. This sequence joins TRBV10-3 and TRBJ2-6; no clear D. Trimming removed 2 bases at V and 2 bases at J, with 7 bases between. Germline V gene sequence: CDR1 ENHRY, CDR2 SYGVKD. This CDR3 is 15 amino acids long. The CDR3 sequence is CAISEGVTGANVLTF. The CDR3 nucleotides are TGTGCCATCAGTGAGGGGGTCACTGGGGCCAACGTCCTGACTTTC.

This clonotype was seen repeatedly, ten times or more. The V and J genes are TRBV6-6 and TRBJ2-5, with D hard to call. Trimming removed 2 bases from V and 5 bases from J, with 9 bases in between. This CDR3 spans 13 amino acids. Germline values: CDR1 MNHNY, CDR2 SVGAGI (reference sequence). This CDR3 is CASSYGQVETQYF. The CDR3 region has the DNA TGTGCCAGCAGTTACGGTCAGGTTGAGACCCAGTACTTC.

The sample holds many counts of this clonotype. The V call is TRBV12-3 or TRBV12-4, the J call TRBJ2-1; no clear D. The length of the CDR3 is 12 residues. The V end lost 4 bases, the J end lost 8 bases, and 9 bases lay between the germline ends. The CDR3 is CASSSPAHEQFF. In DNA, the CDR3 is TGTGCCAGCAGTTCCCCCGCCCATGAGCAGTTCTTC.

This clonotype was seen at least ten times. This rearrangement joins TRBV29-1 to TRBJ2-5; the D gene is possibly TRBD1 (6 bases). Germline V gene data show CDR1 as SQVTM and CDR2 as ANQGSEA. Deletions cut 7 bases from V and 5 bases from J, with 17 bases between. This CDR3 contains 13 residues. The CDR3 region is CSAPLGGGETQYF. The CDR3 DNA reads TGCAGCGCCCCTTTAGGGGGTGGGGAGACCCAGTACTTC.

This clonotype has at least ten counts. The chain combines TRBV7-2 with TRBJ2-2, with TRBD1 identical over 8 bases. V lost 5 bases to trimming and J lost 4 bases; unmatched junction nucleotides: 6. CDR3 length: 15 residues. In germline, CDR1 is SGHTA, CDR2 FQGNSA. CDR3 loop: CASSRGQVVTGELFF. CDR3 DNA sequence: TGTGCCAGCAGCCGGGGACAGGTGGTCACCGGGGAGCTGTTTTTT.

The table lists this clonotype with a few counts. The chain recombines TRBV20-1 with TRBJ2-7, with 8 positions matching TRBD1. The junction had 6 bases not matched to a gene; V was cut back by 5 bases and J by 6 bases. The germline gives CDR1 DFQATT, CDR2 SNEGSKA (reference sequence). This CDR3 is built from 12 residues. The CDR3 DNA follows: TGCAGTGCTGCGGACAGGGAAACCGAGCAGTACTTC. It is translated as CSAADRETEQYF.

This clonotype was seen at least ten times. This chain joins TRBV20-1 and TRBJ2-7, with a tentative D call TRBD1 (6 bases). Trimming took off 6 bases at V and 0 bases at J, with 12 bases between the two ends. CDR1 DFQATT and CDR2 SNEGSKA come from the germline V gene (reference sequence). This CDR3 contains 13 residues. CDR3 DNA sequence: TGCAGTGCGGCCCAGACAGGCTCCTACGAGCAGTACTTC. Protein: CSAAQTGSYEQYF.